Presented here are 29 T cell receptor beta chains from one specimen sequenced in a study of blood T cell repertoires in COVID-19. Sequencing was performed with immunoSEQ multiplex PCR; in TCRdb, only in-frame clones are kept and a portion is missing. The sample has around 120,000 clones; around 79% are singletons. The sequenced material came from peripheral blood. These receptor sequences come from a man aged 70 or older with acute or convalescent COVID-19.

V gene TRBV12-3 or TRBV12-4 combines with J gene TRBJ2-3, with D possibly matching TRBD1 (5 bases). V shed 7 bases and J shed 4 bases, with 12 bases lying between them. This CDR3 contains 13 residues. CDR3 protein: CASNQGAPDTQYF. The CDR3 nucleotides are TGTGCCAGCAACCAAGGGGCCCCAGATACGCAGTATTTT.

The rearrangement uses TRBV4-2 and TRBJ1-4, with 8 bases aligning to TRBD1. This CDR3 comprises 14 residues. Germline CDR1 LGHNA, CDR2 YNFKEQ. V gave up 6 bases and J gave up 10 bases; unmatched junction bases: 10. CDR3 in amino acids: CASSLGQGAGKLFF. The CDR3 DNA reads as TGTGCCAGCAGTCTCGGACAGGGTGCGGGAAAACTGTTTTTT.

The chain couples TRBV7-2 to TRBJ2-2, with D perhaps matching TRBD1 (5 bases). This CDR3 contains 14 residues. V lost 1 base, J lost 6 bases, and 9 bases lay in between. In germline, CDR1 is SGHTA, CDR2 FQGNSA. CDR3 DNA sequence: TGTGCCAGCAGCTTAGGGCTCAGGGCCGGGGAGCTGTTTTTT. Translating it yields CASSLGLRAGELFF.

This clone came up a few times. This chain uses TRBV6-2 or TRBV6-3 with TRBJ1-1; 8 bases are a match to TRBD1. Trimming cost V 5 bases and J 10 bases; bases outside gene matches: 9. The CDR3 contains 13 residues. Germline loops: CDR1 MNHEY, CDR2 SVGEGT. The CDR3 region is CASSPGQGGGAFF. The CDR3 DNA follows: TGTGCCAGCAGTCCAGGACAGGGCGGTGGAGCTTTCTTT.

This clone appeared a few times. The CDR3 coding sequence is TGCGCCAGCGGACTAGCGGGGGGCACCGGGGAGCTGTTTTTT. It specifies CASGLAGGTGELFF. The V call is TRBV5-1, the J call TRBJ2-2, with 14 positions matching TRBD2. V lost 7 bases and J lost 4; bases outside the gene matches: 0. The CDR3 totals 14 residues. CDR1 and CDR2 (germline): SGHRS, YFSETQ.

The gene calls are TRBV6-5 and TRBJ2-7; D may be TRBD1 (6 bases). This CDR3 comprises 14 residues. Per germline, CDR1 MNHEY and CDR2 SVGAGI. V dropped 0 bases and J dropped 6 bases, with 12 bases sitting between them. CDR3 sequence (DNA): TGTGCCAGCAGTTACTCGGTCGGACAGCTCGAGCAGTACTTC. Translating gives CASSYSVGQLEQYF.

V gene TRBV19 combines with J gene TRBJ2-5, with 10 bases aligning to TRBD2. Losses at the gene ends were 6 bases for V and 5 bases for J; bases not matched to a gene: 6. The germline gives CDR1 LNHDA, CDR2 SQIVND (reference sequence). This CDR3 spans 14 amino acids. The CDR3 DNA reads as TGTGCCAGTAGGAGCGGGGGGGCTGGGGAGACCCAGTACTTC. Translating it yields CASRSGGAGETQYF.

This rearrangement joins TRBV19 to TRBJ2-7; 10 nucleotides align to TRBD1. The trim removed 5 bases at V and 2 bases at J, leaving 12 bases unmatched. The CDR3 runs 17 residues. CDR1 is LNHDA and CDR2 is SQIVND in the germline V gene (reference sequence). CDR3: CASSPGAETGGTYEQYF. The CDR3, as DNA: TGTGCCAGTAGTCCGGGGGCCGAGACAGGGGGCACCTACGAGCAGTACTTC.

This clone showed up just a few times. CDR3 protein: CASRSPGLGDTEAFF. CDR3 nucleotides: TGTGCCAGCAGAAGCCCAGGGTTAGGGGACACTGAAGCTTTCTTT. The V and J genes are TRBV2 and TRBJ1-1; TRBD1 might be the D (5 bases). V dropped 6 bases and J dropped 3 bases, with 17 bases sitting between them. Germline V gene sequence: CDR1 SNHLY, CDR2 FYNNEI. The CDR3 is made up of 15 amino acids.

The chain links TRBV14 to TRBJ1-1; perhaps TRBD1 as D (5 bases). This CDR3 contains 13 residues. Looked up from germline, CDR1 is SGHDN and CDR2 is FVKESK. V gave up 1 base and J gave up 7 bases, with 10 bases separating them. The CDR3 region is CASSQGLRGEAFF. CDR3 DNA sequence: TGTGCCAGCAGCCAAGGGTTAAGGGGTGAAGCTTTCTTT.

The CDR3 nucleotides read TGTGCCAGTAGTATGGCAGGGGCAATGAACACTGAAGCTTTCTTT. Translated, it gives CASSMAGAMNTEAFF. The V and J genes are TRBV19 and TRBJ1-1; the D gene is possibly TRBD1 (6 bases). Germline loops: CDR1 LNHDA, CDR2 SQIVND (reference sequence). This CDR3 contains 15 residues. V lost 3 bases, J lost 0 bases, and 11 bases lay in between.

The rearrangement joins TRBV9 to TRBJ2-5, with D uncertain. Germline lookup yields CDR1 SGDLS and CDR2 YYNGEE. V was shortened by 0 bases and J by 2 bases, with 8 bases between the two germline ends. The CDR3 totals 14 residues. The CDR3 sequence: CASSVVAEQETQYF. CDR3 DNA sequence: TGTGCCAGCAGCGTAGTGGCAGAACAAGAGACCCAGTACTTC. The full variable domain, rest sourced from reference TRBV9 and TRBJ2-5, is DSGVTQTPKHLITATGQRVTLRCSPRSGDLSVYWYQQSLDQGLQFLIQYYNGEERAKGNILERFSAQQFPDLHSELNLSSLELGDSALYFCASSVVAEQETQYFGPGTRLLVL.

The rearrangement links TRBV9 to TRBJ2-1; 7 bases are shared with TRBD1. Germline V gene sequence: CDR1 SGDLS, CDR2 YYNGEE. CDR3 size: 16 residues. Trimming removed 0 bases from V and 7 bases from J; junction bases left unmatched: 10. The CDR3 sequence: CASSVGEGASGNEQFF. The CDR3 DNA sequence: TGTGCCAGCAGCGTAGGTGAGGGGGCATCGGGGAATGAGCAGTTCTTC.

To note about this clone: At the DNA level, this CDR3 is encoded by other sequences in the same sample as well. The rearrangement joins TRBV3-1 (or the pseudogene TRBV3-2) to TRBJ2-7, with 8 bases that match TRBD1. Germline loops: CDR1 LGHDT, CDR2 YNNKEL (reference sequence). The V gene end was trimmed by 6 bases and the J gene end by 7 bases; junction bases not matched to a gene: 14. The length of the CDR3 is 15 residues. CDR3: CASSQTSQGAREQYF. In DNA form, the CDR3 reads TGTGCCAGCAGTCAAACCTCGCAGGGGGCGCGGGAGCAGTACTTC.

V and J are TRBV4-3 and TRBJ1-2, with D maybe TRBD1 (5 bases). V lost 0 bases to trimming and J lost 3 bases, with 14 bases between them. The CDR3 loop spans 16 amino acids. Germline CDR1 is LGHNA and CDR2 is YSLEER. CDR3 sequence (DNA): TGCGCCAGCAGCCAAGAACCAGGGTCGGGTGACTATGGCTACACCTTC. Amino acid sequence: CASSQEPGSGDYGYTF.

The gene calls are TRBV7-2 and TRBJ2-1, with 9 positions matching TRBD1. CDR3 length: 14 amino acids. Germline V gene data show CDR1 as SGHTA and CDR2 as FQGNSA. V gave up 5 bases and J gave up 11 bases; unmatched junction bases: 10. The CDR3 DNA follows: TGTGCCAGCAGCGCTATTACAGGGGGCGTAAAGCAGTTCTTC. This gives the protein CASSAITGGVKQFF.

The chain employs TRBV19 and TRBJ2-2, with a possible D match to TRBD2 (7 bases). V lost 11 bases to trimming and J lost 0 bases, with 16 bases between them. Germline V CDR1 and CDR2: LNHDA, SQIVND (reference sequence). The CDR3 has 15 amino acids. CDR3 residues: CALRGGVANTGELFF. CDR3 nucleotide sequence: TGTGCCCTCAGAGGGGGGGTGGCGAACACCGGGGAGCTGTTTTTT.

The chain has TRBV18 and TRBJ1-1; no firm D call. The CDR3 has 13 amino acids. Between the trimmed V and J ends, which lost 4 bases and 3 bases, there was a span of 9 bases. Germline V CDR1 and CDR2: KGHSH, LQKENI. Here the CDR3 reads CASSRELDTEAFF. In DNA, the CDR3 is TGTGCCAGCTCACGAGAGCTGGACACTGAAGCTTTCTTT.

The rearrangement joins TRBV6-4 to TRBJ1-1; 9 nucleotides line up with TRBD1. In germline, CDR1 is MRHNA, CDR2 SNTAGT. The CDR3 is made up of 14 amino acids. With 6 bases clipped from V and 3 bases from J, the junction kept 5 bases outside the gene matches. The CDR3 bases are TGTGCCAGCAGAAGAGACAGGGGGTACACTGAAGCTTTCTTT. It is translated as CASRRDRGYTEAFF.

The chain carries TRBV3-1 (or the pseudogene TRBV3-2) and TRBJ1-2; D uncertain. V shed 4 bases and J shed 5 bases, with 11 bases lying between them. This CDR3 is built from 13 residues. Germline values: CDR1 LGHDT, CDR2 YNNKEL (reference sequence). The CDR3 DNA sequence: TGTGCCAGCAGCCCTTCAGAGGGTTATGGCTACACCTTC. Translated: CASSPSEGYGYTF.

This clone was counted only a few times. The chain couples TRBV30 to TRBJ1-4; D gene ambiguous. Trimming pared 4 bases from V and 7 bases from J, leaving 16 bases between. The CDR3 is 14 amino acids. Germline V CDR1 and CDR2: GTSNPN, SVGIG (reference sequence). The CDR3 sequence is CAWTPGPHGEKLFF. CDR3 DNA sequence: TGTGCCTGGACCCCGGGTCCCCACGGTGAAAAACTGTTTTTT.

This chain connects TRBV3-1 (or the pseudogene TRBV3-2) to TRBJ1-4; 7 bases align to TRBD1. Germline CDR1 is LGHDT and CDR2 is YNNKEL (reference sequence). This CDR3 spans 13 amino acids. With V trimmed by 4 bases and J by 7 bases, 3 bases remained unmatched. Here the CDR3 DNA reads TGTGCCAGCAGCCCCAGGACAGGTGAAAAACTGTTTTTT. It translates to CASSPRTGEKLFF.

This chain joins TRBV18 and TRBJ2-5; 9 bases agree with TRBD1. CDR1 and CDR2 from the germline V gene are KGHSH and LQKENI. The V segment lost 3 bases and the J segment 5 bases; nucleotides outside the gene matches: 16. The CDR3 is made up of 18 amino acids. The CDR3 region is CASSPIRGADRGFETQYF. The CDR3 DNA sequence: TGTGCCAGCTCACCTATCCGAGGGGCGGACAGGGGTTTCGAGACCCAGTACTTC. Full variable domain (outside the CDR3, taken from reference TRBV18 and TRBJ2-5): NAGVMQNPRHLVRRRGQEARLRCSPMKGHSHVYWYRQLPEEGLKFMVYLQKENIIDESGMPKERFSAEFPKEGPSILRIQQVVRGDSAAYFCASSPIRGADRGFETQYFGPGTRLLVL.

The gene calls are TRBV9 and TRBJ1-1; tentatively, D is TRBD1 (5 bases). V was clipped by 4 bases and J by 6 bases, with 13 bases between them. The CDR3 covers 13 residues. Germline lookup yields CDR1 SGDLS and CDR2 YYNGEE. DNA for the CDR3: TGTGCCAGCAGCTCAGCGGGGGGGGCTGAAGCTTTCTTT. Its translation is CASSSAGGAEAFF.

The CDR3 bases are TGTGCCATCAGTGACCCCTATGGGGCGGCCAAAAACATTCAGTACTTC. Protein: CAISDPYGAAKNIQYF. The chain couples TRBV10-3 to TRBJ2-4; D perhaps matches TRBD1 (5 bases). The CDR3 contains 16 residues. Between the trimmed V and J ends, which lost 3 bases and 1 base, there was a span of 13 bases. Germline CDR1 ENHRY, CDR2 SYGVKD.

There are a few counts of this clone. The chain uses TRBV2 and TRBJ2-1; D is perhaps TRBD1 (7 bases). CDR3 length equals 14 residues. Per germline, CDR1 SNHLY and CDR2 FYNNEI. Trimming stripped 5 bases from V and 4 bases from J, with 12 bases between. This CDR3 reads CASSNQGGYNEQFF. The CDR3 bases are TGTGCCAGCAGTAATCAGGGGGGATACAATGAGCAGTTCTTC.

This chain connects TRBV30 to TRBJ1-4; 9 bases are a match to TRBD1. Per the germline V gene, CDR1 is GTSNPN and CDR2 is SVGIG (reference sequence). The CDR3 extends over 14 amino acids. V was pared by 3 bases and J by 2 bases, with 1 base of the junction left unmatched. The DNA of the CDR3 is TGTGCCTGGAGGGGACAGGGCACTAATGAAAAACTGTTTTTT. The encoded protein is CAWRGQGTNEKLFF.

The V and J genes are TRBV5-6 and TRBJ2-2, with D perhaps matching TRBD1 (5 bases). The CDR3 is made up of 14 amino acids. V dropped 0 bases and J dropped 5 bases, with 8 bases sitting between them. The germline CDR1 and CDR2 sequences are SGHDT and YYEEEE. This CDR3 is CASSLGQITGELFF. DNA of the CDR3: TGTGCCAGCAGCTTGGGACAGATTACCGGGGAGCTGTTTTTT.

The chain carries TRBV5-1 and TRBJ2-2; D is ambiguous. Germline V gene data show CDR1 as SGHRS and CDR2 as YFSETQ. V lost 0 bases to trimming and J lost 0 bases, with 9 bases between them. The CDR3 is 16 amino acids. CDR3 sequence: CASSLAEQTNTGELFF. Here the CDR3 DNA reads TGCGCCAGCAGCTTGGCCGAACAGACGAACACCGGGGAGCTGTTTTTT.